These T cell receptor beta chains were read from a single sample in a study of blood T cell repertoires in COVID-19. Libraries were prepared by immunoSEQ multiplex PCR; TCRdb keeps only in-frame clonotypes and omits some of them. This repertoire shows over 150,000 clones, approximately 80% found once; its top ten account for approximately 32%. Sequenced material: peripheral blood. The receptors originated from a woman aged 60-75 years with acute or convalescent COVID-19. Each CDR3 is given with its conserved first and last residue. The order of the fields is CDR3 protein, V gene, clone size, J gene. Only some rows state a clone size, as once, few, many or a class for expanded clones.

CDR3 protein: CASSIRTGNQPQHF
V gene: TRBV19
clone size: .
J gene: TRBJ1-5

CDR3 protein: CASSSTGGLGNEQFF
V gene: TRBV5-1
clone size: .
J gene: TRBJ2-1

CDR3 protein: CASSRDSIYGYTF
V gene: TRBV6-5
clone size: .
J gene: TRBJ1-2

CDR3 protein: CASSQDRTVLNTIYF
V gene: TRBV4-2
clone size: .
J gene: TRBJ1-3

CDR3 protein: CAWTGTGNTEAFF
V gene: TRBV30
clone size: .
J gene: TRBJ1-1

CDR3 protein: CASIDGVSSYNSPLHF
V gene: TRBV10-2
clone size: .
J gene: TRBJ1-6

CDR3 protein: CASSPLAGGVLETQYF
V gene: TRBV9
clone size: .
J gene: TRBJ2-5

CDR3 protein: CASSPDSEAFF
V gene: TRBV18
clone size: .
J gene: TRBJ1-1

CDR3 protein: CASSSGLHTDTQYF
V gene: TRBV7-3
clone size: .
J gene: TRBJ2-3

CDR3 protein: CASRAGGLGTQYF
V gene: TRBV7-2
clone size: once
J gene: TRBJ2-5

CDR3 protein: CASSVGGVGGAGETQYF
V gene: TRBV9
clone size: few
J gene: TRBJ2-5

CDR3 protein: CATSRKTGELFF
V gene: TRBV15
clone size: .
J gene: .

CDR3 protein: CASSLRDRGSPEAFF
V gene: TRBV7-8
clone size: .
J gene: TRBJ1-1

CDR3 protein: CASSFGRGLDYGYTF
V gene: TRBV28
clone size: .
J gene: TRBJ1-2

CDR3 protein: CASRPDPRTGGGLSNIQYF
V gene: TRBV5-1
clone size: few
J gene: TRBJ2-4

CDR3 protein: CASSPGGQGNQPQHF
V gene: TRBV3-1/TRBV3-2
clone size: .
J gene: TRBJ1-5

CDR3 protein: CASRDEGATTYEQYF
V gene: TRBV7-9
clone size: .
J gene: TRBJ2-7

CDR3 protein: CASDLQGGNQPQHF
V gene: TRBV6-5
clone size: .
J gene: TRBJ1-5